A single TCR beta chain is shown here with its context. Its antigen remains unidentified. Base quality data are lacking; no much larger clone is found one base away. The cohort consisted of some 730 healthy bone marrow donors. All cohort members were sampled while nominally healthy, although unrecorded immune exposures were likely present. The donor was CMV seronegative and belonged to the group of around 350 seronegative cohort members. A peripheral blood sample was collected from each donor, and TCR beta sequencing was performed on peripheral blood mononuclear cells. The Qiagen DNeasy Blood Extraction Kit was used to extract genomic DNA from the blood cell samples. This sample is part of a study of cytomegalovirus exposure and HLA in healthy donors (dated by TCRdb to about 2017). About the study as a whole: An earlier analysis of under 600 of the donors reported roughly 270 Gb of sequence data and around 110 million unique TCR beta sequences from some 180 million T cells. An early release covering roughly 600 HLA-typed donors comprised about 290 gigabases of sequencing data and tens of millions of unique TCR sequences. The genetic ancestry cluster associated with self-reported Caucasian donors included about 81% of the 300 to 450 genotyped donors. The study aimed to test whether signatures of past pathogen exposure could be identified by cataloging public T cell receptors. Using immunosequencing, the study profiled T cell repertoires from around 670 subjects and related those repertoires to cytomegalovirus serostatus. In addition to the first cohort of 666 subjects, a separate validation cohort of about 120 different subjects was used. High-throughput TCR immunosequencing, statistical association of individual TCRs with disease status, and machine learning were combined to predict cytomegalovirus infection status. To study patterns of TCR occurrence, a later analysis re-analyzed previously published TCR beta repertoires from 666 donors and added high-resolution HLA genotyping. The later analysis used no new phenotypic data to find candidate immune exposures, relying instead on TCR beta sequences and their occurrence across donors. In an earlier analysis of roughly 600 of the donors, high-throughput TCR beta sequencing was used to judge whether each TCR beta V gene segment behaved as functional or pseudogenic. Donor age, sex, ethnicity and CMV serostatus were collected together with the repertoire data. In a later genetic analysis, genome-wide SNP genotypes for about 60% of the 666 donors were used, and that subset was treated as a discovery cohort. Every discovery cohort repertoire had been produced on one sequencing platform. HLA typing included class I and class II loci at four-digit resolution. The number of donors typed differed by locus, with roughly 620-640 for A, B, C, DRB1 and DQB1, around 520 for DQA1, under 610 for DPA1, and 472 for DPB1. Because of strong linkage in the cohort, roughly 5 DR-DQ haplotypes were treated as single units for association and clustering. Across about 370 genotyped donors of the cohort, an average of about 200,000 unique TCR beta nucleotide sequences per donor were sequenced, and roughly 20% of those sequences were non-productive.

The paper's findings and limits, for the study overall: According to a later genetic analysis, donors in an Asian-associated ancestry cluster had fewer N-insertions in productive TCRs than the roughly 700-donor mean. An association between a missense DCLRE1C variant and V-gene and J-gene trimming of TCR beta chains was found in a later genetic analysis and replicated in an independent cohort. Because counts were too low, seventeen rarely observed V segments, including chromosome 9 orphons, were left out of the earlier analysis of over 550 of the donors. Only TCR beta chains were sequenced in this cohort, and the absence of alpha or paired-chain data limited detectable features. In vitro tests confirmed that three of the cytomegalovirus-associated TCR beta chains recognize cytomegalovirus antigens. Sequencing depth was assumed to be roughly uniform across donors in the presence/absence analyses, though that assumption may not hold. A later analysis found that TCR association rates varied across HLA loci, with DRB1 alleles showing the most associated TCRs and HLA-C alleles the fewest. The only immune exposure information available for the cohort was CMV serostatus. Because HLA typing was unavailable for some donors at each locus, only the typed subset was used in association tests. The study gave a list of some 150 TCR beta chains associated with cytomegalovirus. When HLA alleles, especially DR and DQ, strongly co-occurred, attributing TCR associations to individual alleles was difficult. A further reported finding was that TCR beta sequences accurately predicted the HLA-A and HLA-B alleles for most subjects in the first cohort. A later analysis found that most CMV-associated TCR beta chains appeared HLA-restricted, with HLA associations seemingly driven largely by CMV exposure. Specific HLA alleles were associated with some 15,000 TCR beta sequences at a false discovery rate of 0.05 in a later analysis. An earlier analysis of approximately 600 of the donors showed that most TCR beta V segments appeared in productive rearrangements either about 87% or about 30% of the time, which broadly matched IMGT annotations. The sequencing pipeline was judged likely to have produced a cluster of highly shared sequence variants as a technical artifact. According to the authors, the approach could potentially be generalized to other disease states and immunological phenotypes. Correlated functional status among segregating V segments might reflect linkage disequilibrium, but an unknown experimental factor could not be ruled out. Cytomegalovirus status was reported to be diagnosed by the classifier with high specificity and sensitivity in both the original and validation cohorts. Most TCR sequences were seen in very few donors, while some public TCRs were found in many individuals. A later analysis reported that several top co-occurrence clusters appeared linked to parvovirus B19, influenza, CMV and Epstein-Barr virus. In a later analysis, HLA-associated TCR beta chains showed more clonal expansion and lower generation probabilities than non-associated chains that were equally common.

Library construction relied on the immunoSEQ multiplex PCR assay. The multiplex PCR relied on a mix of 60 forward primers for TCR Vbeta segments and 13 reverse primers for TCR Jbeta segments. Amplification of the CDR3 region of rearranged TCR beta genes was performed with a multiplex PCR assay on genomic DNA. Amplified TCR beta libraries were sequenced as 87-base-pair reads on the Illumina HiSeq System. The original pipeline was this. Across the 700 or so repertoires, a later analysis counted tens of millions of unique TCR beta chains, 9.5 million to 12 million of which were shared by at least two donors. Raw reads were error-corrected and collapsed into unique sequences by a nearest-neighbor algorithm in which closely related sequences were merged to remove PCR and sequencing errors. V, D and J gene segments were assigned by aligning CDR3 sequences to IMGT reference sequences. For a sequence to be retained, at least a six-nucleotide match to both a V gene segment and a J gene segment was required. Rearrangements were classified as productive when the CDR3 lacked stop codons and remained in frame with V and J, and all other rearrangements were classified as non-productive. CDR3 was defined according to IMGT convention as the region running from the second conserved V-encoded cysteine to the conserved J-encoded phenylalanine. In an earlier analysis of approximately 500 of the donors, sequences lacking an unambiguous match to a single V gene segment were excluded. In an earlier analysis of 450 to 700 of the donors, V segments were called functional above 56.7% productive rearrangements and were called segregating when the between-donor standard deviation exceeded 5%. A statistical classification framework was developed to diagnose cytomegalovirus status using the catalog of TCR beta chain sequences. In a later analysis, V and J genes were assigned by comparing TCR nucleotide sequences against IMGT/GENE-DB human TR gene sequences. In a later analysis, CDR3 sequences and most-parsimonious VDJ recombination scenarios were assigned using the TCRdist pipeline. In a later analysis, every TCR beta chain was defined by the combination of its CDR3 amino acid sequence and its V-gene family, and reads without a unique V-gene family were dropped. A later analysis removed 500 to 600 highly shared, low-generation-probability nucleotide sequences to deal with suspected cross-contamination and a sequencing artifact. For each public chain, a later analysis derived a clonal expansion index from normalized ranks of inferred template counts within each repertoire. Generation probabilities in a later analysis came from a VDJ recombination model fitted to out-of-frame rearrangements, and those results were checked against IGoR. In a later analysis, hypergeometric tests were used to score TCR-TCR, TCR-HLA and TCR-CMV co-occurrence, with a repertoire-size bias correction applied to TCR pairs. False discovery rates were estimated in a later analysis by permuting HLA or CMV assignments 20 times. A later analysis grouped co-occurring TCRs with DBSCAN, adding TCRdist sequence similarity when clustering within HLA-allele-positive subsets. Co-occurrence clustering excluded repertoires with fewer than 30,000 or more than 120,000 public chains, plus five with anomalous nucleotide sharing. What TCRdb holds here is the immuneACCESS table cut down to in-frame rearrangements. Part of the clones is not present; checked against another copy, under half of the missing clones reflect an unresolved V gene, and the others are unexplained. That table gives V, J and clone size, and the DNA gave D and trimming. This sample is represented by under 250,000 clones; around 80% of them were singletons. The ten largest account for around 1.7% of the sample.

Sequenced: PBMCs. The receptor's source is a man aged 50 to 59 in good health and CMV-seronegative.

The CDR3 has the sequence CASSVGQAPGGGANVLTF. The sequence in DNA is TGTGCCAGCAGCGTCGGACAGGCCCCCGGTGGGGGGGCCAACGTCCTGACTTTC. Here the chain combines TRBV9 and TRBJ2-6, with 7 junctional bases fitting TRBD1. Taken from the germline V gene, the CDR1 and CDR2 loops are SGDLS and YYNGEE. CDR3 length: 18 amino acids, cysteine to phenylalanine. This entry keeps only the CDR3 DNA: 54 bases, framed from base 1. Trimming removed 2 bases from V and 4 bases from J; the gene matches leave 12 bases unexplained.